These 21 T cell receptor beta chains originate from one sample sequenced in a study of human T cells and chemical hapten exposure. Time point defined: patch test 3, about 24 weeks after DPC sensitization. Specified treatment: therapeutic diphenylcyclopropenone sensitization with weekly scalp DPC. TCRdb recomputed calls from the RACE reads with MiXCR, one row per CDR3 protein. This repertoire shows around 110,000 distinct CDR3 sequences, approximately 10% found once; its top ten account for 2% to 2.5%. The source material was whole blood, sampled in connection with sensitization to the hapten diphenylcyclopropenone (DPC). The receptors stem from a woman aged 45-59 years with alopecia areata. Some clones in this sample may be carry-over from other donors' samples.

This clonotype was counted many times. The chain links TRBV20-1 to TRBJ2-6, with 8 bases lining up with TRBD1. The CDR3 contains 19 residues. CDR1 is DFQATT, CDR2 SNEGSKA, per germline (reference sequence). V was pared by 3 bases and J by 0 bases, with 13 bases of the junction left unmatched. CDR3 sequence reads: CSASEGGGTGDSGANVLTF. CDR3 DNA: TGCAGTGCTAGCGAAGGAGGGGGGACAGGAGACTCTGGGGCCAACGTCCTGACTTTC.

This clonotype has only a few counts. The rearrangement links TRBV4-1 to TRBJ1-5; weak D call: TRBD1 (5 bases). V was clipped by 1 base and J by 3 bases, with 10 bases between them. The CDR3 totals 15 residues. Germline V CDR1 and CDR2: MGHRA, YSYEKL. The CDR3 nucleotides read TGCGCCAGCAGCCAAGTACAGGCCGACAATCAGCCCCAGCATTTT. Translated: CASSQVQADNQPQHF.

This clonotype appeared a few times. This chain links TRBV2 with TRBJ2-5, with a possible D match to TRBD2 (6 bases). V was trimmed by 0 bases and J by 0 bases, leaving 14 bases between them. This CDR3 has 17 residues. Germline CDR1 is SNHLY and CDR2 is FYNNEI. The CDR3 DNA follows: TGTGCCAGCAGTGAAGCCCCTCGCGGGGTTAACCAAGAGACCCAGTACTTC. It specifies CASSEAPRGVNQETQYF. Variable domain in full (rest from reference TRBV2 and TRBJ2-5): EPEVTQTPSHQVTQMGQEVILRCVPISNHLYFYWYRQILGQKVEFLVSFYNNEISEKSEIFDDQFSVERPDGSNFTLKIRSTKLEDSAMYFCASSEAPRGVNQETQYFGPGTRLLVL.

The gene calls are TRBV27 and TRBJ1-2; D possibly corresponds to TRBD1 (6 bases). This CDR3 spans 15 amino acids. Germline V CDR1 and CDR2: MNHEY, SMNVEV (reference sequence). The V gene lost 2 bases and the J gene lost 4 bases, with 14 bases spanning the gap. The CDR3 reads CASSLGQGYGYGYTF. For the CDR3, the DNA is TGTGCCAGCAGTTTAGGGCAGGGGTATGGCTATGGCTACACCTTC.

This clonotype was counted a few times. CDR3 loop: CASSQGPGESEKLFF. CDR3 nucleotide sequence: TGTGCCAGCAGCCAAGGCCCAGGGGAGTCCGAAAAACTGTTTTTT. The chain recombines TRBV3-1 with TRBJ1-4; possibly TRBD1 for D (6 bases). This CDR3 is 15 amino acids long. The germline gives CDR1 LGHDT, CDR2 YNNKEL (reference sequence). Trimming took 1 base from V and 8 from J, leaving 14 bases between them. The whole variable domain, remainder taken from reference TRBV3-1 and TRBJ1-4, is DTAVSQTPKYLVTQMGNDKSIKCEQNLGHDTMYWYKQDSKKFLKIMFSYNNKELIINETVPNRFSPKSPDKAHLNLHINSLELGDSAVYFCASSQGPGESEKLFFGSGTQLSVL.

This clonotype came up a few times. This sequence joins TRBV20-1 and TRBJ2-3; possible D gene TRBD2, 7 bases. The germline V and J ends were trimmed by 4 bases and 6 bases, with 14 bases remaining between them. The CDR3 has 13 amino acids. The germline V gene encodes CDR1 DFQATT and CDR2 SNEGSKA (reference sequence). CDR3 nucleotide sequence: TGCAGTGCTACGGGGGGCTCCCCGGATACGCAGTATTTT. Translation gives CSATGGSPDTQYF.

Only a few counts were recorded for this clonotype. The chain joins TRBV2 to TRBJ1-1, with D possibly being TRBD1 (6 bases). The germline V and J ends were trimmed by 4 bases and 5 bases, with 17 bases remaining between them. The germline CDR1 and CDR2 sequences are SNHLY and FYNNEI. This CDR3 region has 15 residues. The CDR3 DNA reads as TGTGCCAGCAGTGTTGTCAGGGGCGTAGGGACTGAAGCTTTCTTT. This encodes CASSVVRGVGTEAFF.

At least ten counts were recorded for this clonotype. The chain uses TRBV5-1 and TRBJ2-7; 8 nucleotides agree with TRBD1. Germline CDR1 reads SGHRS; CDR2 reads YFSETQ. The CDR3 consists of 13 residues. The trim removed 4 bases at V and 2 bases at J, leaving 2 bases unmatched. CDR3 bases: TGCGCCAGCAGCGGGACAGGAGCCTACGAGCAGTACTTC. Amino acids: CASSGTGAYEQYF.

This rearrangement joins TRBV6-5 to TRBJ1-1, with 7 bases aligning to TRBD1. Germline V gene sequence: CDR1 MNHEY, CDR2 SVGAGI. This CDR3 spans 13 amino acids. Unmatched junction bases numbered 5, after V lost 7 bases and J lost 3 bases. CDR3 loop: CASIPTGDTEAFF. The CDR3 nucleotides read TGTGCCAGCATTCCCACAGGGGACACTGAAGCTTTCTTT.

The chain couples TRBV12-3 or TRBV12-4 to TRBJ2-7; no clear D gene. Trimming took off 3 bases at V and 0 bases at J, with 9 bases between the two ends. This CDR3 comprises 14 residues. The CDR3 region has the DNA TGTGCCAGCAGTTTCCAACCTAGCTCCTACGAGCAGTACTTC. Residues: CASSFQPSSYEQYF.

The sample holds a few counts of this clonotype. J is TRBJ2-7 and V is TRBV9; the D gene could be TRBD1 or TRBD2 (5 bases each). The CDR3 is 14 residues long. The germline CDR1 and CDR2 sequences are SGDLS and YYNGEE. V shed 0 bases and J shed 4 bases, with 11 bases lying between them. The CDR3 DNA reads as TGTGCCAGCAGCGTAGGAGGCGAGGGGTACGAGCAGTACTTC. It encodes CASSVGGEGYEQYF.

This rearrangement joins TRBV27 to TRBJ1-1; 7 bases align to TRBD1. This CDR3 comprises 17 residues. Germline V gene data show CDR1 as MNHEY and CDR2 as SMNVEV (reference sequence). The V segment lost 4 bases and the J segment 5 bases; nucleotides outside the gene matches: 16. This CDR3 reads CASSSPKGAGSYTEAFF. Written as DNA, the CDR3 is TGTGCCAGCAGTTCGCCCAAGGGGGCAGGGTCTTATACTGAAGCTTTCTTT.

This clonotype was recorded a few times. The CDR3 nucleotides are TGTGCCACCAGTGATAGGGGGAGGAATGAGCAGTTCTTC. It specifies CATSDRGRNEQFF. The rearrangement joins TRBV24-1 to TRBJ2-1; D tentatively fits TRBD1 or TRBD2 (6 bases each). V was shortened by 3 bases and J by 7 bases, with 9 bases between the two germline ends. This CDR3 has 13 residues. The germline gives CDR1 KGHDR, CDR2 SFDVKD.

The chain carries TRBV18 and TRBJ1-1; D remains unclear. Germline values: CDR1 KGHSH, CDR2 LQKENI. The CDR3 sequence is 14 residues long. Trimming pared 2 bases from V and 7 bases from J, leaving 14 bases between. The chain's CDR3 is CASSPSGRTYEAFF. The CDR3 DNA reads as TGTGCCAGCTCACCATCGGGGAGGACCTATGAAGCTTTCTTT.

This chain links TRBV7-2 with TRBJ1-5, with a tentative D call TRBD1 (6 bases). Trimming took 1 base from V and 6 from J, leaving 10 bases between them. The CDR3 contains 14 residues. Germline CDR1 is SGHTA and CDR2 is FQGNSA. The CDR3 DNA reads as TGTGCCAGCAGCTTAGGTGGGGGGCGTCAGCCCCAGCATTTT. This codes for CASSLGGGRQPQHF.

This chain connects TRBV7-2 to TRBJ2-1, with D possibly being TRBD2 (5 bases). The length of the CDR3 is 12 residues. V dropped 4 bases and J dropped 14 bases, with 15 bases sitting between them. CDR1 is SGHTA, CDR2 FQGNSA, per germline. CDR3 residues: CASSSDLGYKFF. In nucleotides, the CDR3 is TGTGCCAGCAGCTCGGACTTGGGATATAAGTTCTTC. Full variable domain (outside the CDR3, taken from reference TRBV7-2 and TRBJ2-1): GAGVSQSPSNKVTEKGKDVELRCDPISGHTALYWYRQSLGQGLEFLIYFQGNSAPDKSGLPSDRFSAERTGGSVSTLTIQRTQQEDSAVYLCASSSDLGYKFFGPGTRLTVL.

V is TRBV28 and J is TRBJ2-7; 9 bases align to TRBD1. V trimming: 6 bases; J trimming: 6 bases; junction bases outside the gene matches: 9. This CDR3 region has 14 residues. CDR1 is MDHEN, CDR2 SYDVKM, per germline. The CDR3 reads CASSRPDRGSEQYF. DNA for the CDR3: TGTGCCAGCAGCCGCCCGGACAGGGGAAGCGAGCAGTACTTC.

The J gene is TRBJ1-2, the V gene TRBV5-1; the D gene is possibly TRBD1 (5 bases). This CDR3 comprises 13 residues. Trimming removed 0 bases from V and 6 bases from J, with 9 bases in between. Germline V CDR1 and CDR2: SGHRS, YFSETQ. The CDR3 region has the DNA TGCGCCAGCAGCTTGGGAGGGGCCGATGGCTACACCTTC. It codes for CASSLGGADGYTF.

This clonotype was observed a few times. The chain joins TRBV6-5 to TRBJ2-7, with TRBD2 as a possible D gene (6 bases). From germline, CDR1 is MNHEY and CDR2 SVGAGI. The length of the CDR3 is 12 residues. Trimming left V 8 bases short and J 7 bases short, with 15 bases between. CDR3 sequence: CASFGGSREQYF. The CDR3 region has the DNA TGTGCCAGCTTCGGGGGTTCTAGGGAGCAGTACTTC.

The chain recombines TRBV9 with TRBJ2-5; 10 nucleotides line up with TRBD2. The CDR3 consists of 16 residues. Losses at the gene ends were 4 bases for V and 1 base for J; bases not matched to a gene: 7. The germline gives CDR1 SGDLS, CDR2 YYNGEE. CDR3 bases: TGTGCCAGCAGCCCAGGGGCTAGCGGGGGCCAAGAGACCCAGTACTTC. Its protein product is CASSPGASGGQETQYF.

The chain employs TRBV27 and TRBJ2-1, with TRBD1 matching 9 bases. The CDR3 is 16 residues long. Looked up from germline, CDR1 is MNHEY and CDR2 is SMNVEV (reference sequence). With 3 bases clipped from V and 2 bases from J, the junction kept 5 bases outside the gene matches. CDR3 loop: CASSLTGQGPYNEQFF. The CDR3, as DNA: TGTGCCAGCAGTTTGACGGGACAGGGCCCCTACAATGAGCAGTTCTTC.